One and the same sample provided the 10 T cell receptor beta chains below, sequenced in a study of T cells in localized non-small cell lung cancer. Sequenced by immunoSEQ multiplex PCR; TCRdb stores in-frame clones only, minus some. The sample has 4,500 to 5,000 clones; approximately 30% are singletons. The material sequenced was lung tumor tissue, taken before any cancer treatment. Receptors were obtained from a man aged 35 to 69 with stage III squamous cell lung carcinoma.

The chain is built from TRBV12-1 and TRBJ2-5; the D call of TRBD2 is as the table states it, not checked on the DNA. TRBV12-1 is annotated as a pseudogene. The CDR3 has 15 residues. In DNA, the CDR3 is TGTGCCAGCAGCTTTGTAGGACTAGCGGCGGAGACCCAGTACTTC. It translates to CASSFVGLAAETQYF.

The chain links TRBV18 to TRBJ2-1, with 7 positions matching TRBD1. The CDR3 has 13 amino acids. The J segment lost 6 bases and the V segment lost 3 bases, leaving 2 bases of the junction unmatched. Germline values: CDR1 KGHSH, CDR2 LQKENI. CDR3 in amino acids: CASSPAGGNEQFF. The CDR3 DNA reads TGTGCCAGCTCACCGGCAGGGGGCAATGAGCAGTTCTTC.

The J gene is TRBJ1-2, the V gene TRBV9; D is perhaps TRBD1 (5 bases). Germline values: CDR1 SGDLS, CDR2 YYNGEE. V was cut by 5 bases and J by 1 base, with 12 bases left in between. CDR3 length: 14 amino acids. The CDR3 loop reads CASSPGQGNYGYTF. The CDR3 DNA reads as TGTGCCAGCAGTCCCGGGCAGGGTAACTATGGCTACACCTTC.

This clone came up a few times. The V gene is TRBV11-3, the J gene TRBJ1-5, with D tentatively TRBD1 (5 bases). In germline, CDR1 is SGHNT, CDR2 YENEEA. This CDR3 is built from 14 residues. With 1 base removed from V and 5 bases from J, the gap between germline ends came to 9 bases. The CDR3 coding sequence is TGTGCCAGCAGCTTAGGGCTGGGGGATCAGCCCCAGCATTTT. Translation: CASSLGLGDQPQHF.

As regards this clone: One end of the junction varies from germline; a read error may be responsible. This chain links TRBV19 with TRBJ2-3, with 12 bases identical to TRBD2. Germline CDR1 reads LNHDA; CDR2 reads SQIVND (reference sequence). This CDR3 contains 16 residues. CDR3: CVSRLLAGGGTDTQYF. Here the CDR3 DNA reads TGTGTCAGTAGATTACTAGCGGGGGGCGGCACAGATACGCAGTATTTT.

This clone was picked up a small number of times. The rearrangement links TRBV6-8 to TRBJ2-3; D tentatively fits TRBD1 or TRBD2 (5 bases each). The germline CDR1 and CDR2 sequences are MNHGY and SAAAGT. CDR3 length: 15 amino acids. Trimming took off 7 bases at V and 3 bases at J, with 17 bases between the two ends. The CDR3 reads CASKKGRSGTDTQYF. CDR3 in DNA: TGTGCCAGCAAAAAGGGACGATCTGGTACAGATACGCAGTATTTT.

This clone was detected a few times. The chain uses TRBV6-8 and TRBJ1-2; D is unclear. This CDR3 is built from 12 residues. CDR1 and CDR2 from the germline V gene are MNHGY and SAAAGT. Trimming removed 6 bases from V and 8 bases from J, with 13 bases in between. CDR3 sequence reads: CASSQIKGGYTF. The CDR3 nucleotides are TGTGCCAGCAGCCAAATTAAGGGAGGCTACACCTTC.

The V and J genes are TRBV19 and TRBJ2-2; the match to TRBD1 covers 11 bases. The CDR3 runs 16 residues. The germline V gene encodes CDR1 LNHDA and CDR2 SQIVND (reference sequence). V was pared by 6 bases and J by 4 bases, with 7 bases of the junction left unmatched. CDR3 sequence reads: CASSNQGTGGTGELFF. CDR3 bases: TGTGCCAGTAGCAACCAGGGGACAGGGGGCACCGGGGAGCTGTTTTTT. Full variable domain (outside the CDR3, taken from reference TRBV19 and TRBJ2-2): DGGITQSPKYLFRKEGQNVTLSCEQNLNHDAMYWYRQDPGQGLRLIYYSQIVNDFQKGDIAEGYSVSREKKESFPLTVTSAQKNPTAFYLCASSNQGTGGTGELFFGEGSRLTVL.

The chain couples TRBV18 to TRBJ2-7; D may be TRBD1 (5 bases). There are 14 residues in the CDR3. Germline CDR1 and CDR2: KGHSH and LQKENI. V dropped 2 bases and J dropped 10 bases, with 18 bases sitting between them. CDR3 amino acids: CASSPGFRALYQYF. The CDR3 nucleotides read TGTGCCAGCTCACCAGGTTTCAGGGCTTTGTACCAGTACTTC.

The J gene is TRBJ1-5, the V gene TRBV2, with 8 bases fitting TRBD1. V lost 8 bases and J lost 7; bases outside the gene matches: 7. Germline V gene data show CDR1 as SNHLY and CDR2 as FYNNEI. CDR3 size: 13 residues. The CDR3 nucleotides read TGTGCCAGCCCCGGACAGGGAAGGCAGCCCCAGCATTTT. It specifies CASPGQGRQPQHF.